The sequence of this T cell receptor beta chain was determined in a study of CD8 T cells in ankylosing spondylitis (TCRdb year 2017). General notes on the study: T cell receptor beta repertoires were profiled in healthy donors and ankylosing spondylitis patients so that disease-linked TCR variants could be found. The whole study cohort included 108 healthy donors and about two dozen ankylosing spondylitis patients. Samples of peripheral blood were taken, and for ankylosing spondylitis patients, synovial fluid was collected as well. General conclusions and limits of the study: Blood from ankylosing spondylitis patients appeared to be characterized by a TCR beta motif made up of under 10 highly homologous amino acid variants. The disease-linked clones were reported as significantly enriched in matched synovial fluid samples from ankylosing spondylitis patients. Some TCR beta motif variants had previously been reported in synovial fluid and blood of reactive arthritis patients, which suggested common disease-initiation mechanisms. The disease-linked clones had a CD8+ phenotype and were found at relatively low frequencies in peripheral blood.

V is cut back by 3 bases and J by 0 bases, with 2 bases in the junction unmatched. The CDR3 holds 15 amino acids from the cysteine to the phenylalanine. Only the CDR3 DNA stays, 45 bases, in frame from base 1. Taken from the germline V gene (reference sequence), the CDR1 and CDR2 loops are DFQATT and SNEGSKA. Points on this clonotype: Its antigen has not been determined. No clone much larger than this one lies a single base away; base qualities are absent.

TCRdb names Illumina HiSeq 2500 as the instrument used. Quantitative 5'-RACE with molecular barcodes was used to prepare TCR beta libraries. The original methods were these. Disease-linked TCR variants were identified with a new computational method built on a probabilistic model of VDJ rearrangement. TCRdb's own reprocessing of the public reads used fastp at Q25 and MiXCR and kept productive beta chains. Each record represents a unique CDR3 protein, reported with the most common genes and DNA among its rows. These V and J calls originate from TCRdb's pipeline instead of the authors' own analysis. Recorded for this sample are 230,000 or so distinct CDR3 sequences; 18% of them occurred a single time. The top ten clonotypes cover about a third of the sample.

The chain was built from TRBV20-1 and TRBJ2-1; TRBD2 matches 10 bases in the middle. What was sequenced was blood, either unsorted or a sorted T cell fraction (not recorded which). The TCR was taken from a male donor with ankylosing spondylitis or in good health (not recorded which). The CDR3 is CSASLAGASYNEQFF. The nucleotide sequence reads TGCAGTGCTAGTCTAGCGGGGGCCTCCTACAATGAGCAGTTCTTC.